This note documents a single TCR beta chain sequence. This sample stems from a study of cytotoxic CD8 clonotypes in ibrutinib-treated CLL. Across the whole study: Sequencing produced an average of around 250,000 productive templates and 85,000 to 95,000 productive rearrangements per sample.

Method: immunoSEQ multiplex PCR; TCRdb's copy keeps in-frame clones and lacks some. This sample carries around 130,000 clones, less than 90% of them seen once, and the ten largest clones take about 3.5%. This CDR3 is 16 amino acids long. J gave up 4 bases and V 4 bases, and 9 bases lay outside the gene matches. CDR1 and CDR2 (germline): SNHLY, FYNNEI. The chain joins TRBV2 to TRBJ2-5, with 10 bases fitting TRBD1. This receptor was identified in a human donor with chronic lymphocytic leukemia. The sequenced sample was PBMCs, obtained after 24 months of ibrutinib treatment. Written as DNA, the CDR3 is TGTGCCAGCAGTGGGGACAGGGGAAGGGGAGGAGAGACCCAGTACTTC. Translated: CASSGDRGRGGETQYF.